In this sample, the clone carrying this T cell receptor (beta chain) turned up once. Antigen specificity is unknown. This entry comes from a study of T cell responses to AZD1222 COVID-19 vaccine. TCRdb keeps only in-frame clones here, not all; method: immunoSEQ multiplex PCR. The sample gives about 82,000 clones, around 86% of which show up once; roughly a sixth is in the top ten. Whole-study findings and limits: Vaccination with two AZD1222 doses was followed by a rise in Spike-specific TCR breadth and depth. Baseline antibody screening turned up just six or seven seropositive AZD1222 recipients.

V was cut by 3 bases and J by 0 bases, with 7 bases left in between. The CDR3 extends over 14 amino acids. Germline V CDR1 and CDR2: MNHEY, SMNVEV (reference sequence). The receptor was isolated from an adult who received the AZD1222 COVID-19 vaccine. The rearrangement links TRBV27 to TRBJ2-3; D call uncertain. The sequencing here drew on peripheral blood, taken 28 days after the second AZD1222 dose. CDR3 bases: TGTGCCAGCAGTTTGGCATTAAGCACAGATACGCAGTATTTT. Protein sequence: CASSLALSTDTQYF.